The present entry profiles one TCR beta chain with its context. Its antigen is unknown. Vbeta (60) and Jbeta (13) primers were used in the PCR. Repertoires were generated with immunoSEQ multiplex PCR, while TCRdb's copy carries only in-frame clones and drops some. Here the sample spans roughly 120,000 clones, 75% to 90% being singletons. Germline CDR1 MDHEN, CDR2 SYDVKM. V gave up 4 bases and J gave up 5 bases; unmatched junction bases: 10. CDR3 length: 15 amino acids. The data stem from a study of cytomegalovirus exposure and HLA in healthy donors. Broader study findings: Researchers reported that a few CMV-associated chains were confirmed in vitro as CMV antigen-specific.

The chain links TRBV28 to TRBJ2-7; 8 nucleotides align to TRBD1. The sequencing sample was made of PBMCs. The receptor comes from a middle-aged man in good health and CMV-seronegative. CDR3 nucleotide sequence: TGTGCCAGCAGTTCCTTCTCGGACAGGGCCCACGAGCAGTACTTC. This translates into CASSSFSDRAHEQYF.